This T cell receptor (beta chain) comes out of a study of T cells in Graves' hyperthyroidism and ophthalmopathy. The CDR3 is 17 amino acids. A patient was excluded if there was uncontrolled infection, other autoimmune disease, pregnancy or lactation. Amplified regions were TCR beta CDR3 sequences from RNA transcripts. The HTBI primer set drove a first-round RT-PCR of the TCR CDR3. TCRdb independently ran MiXCR on the multiplex PCR reads; one entry per CDR3 protein. The sample carries 200,000 to 250,000 distinct CDR3 sequences, less than 20% recorded once. Points on this clonotype: One junction end disagrees with the germline gene, perhaps due to a read error.

This chain links TRBV12-3 or TRBV12-4 with TRBJ2-2, with TRBD2 matching 7 bases. The sequenced sample consisted of blood. The source is a woman aged 50 to 60 with Graves' hyperthyroidism. The chain's CDR3 is CDSSLGGKGPNTGELFF. In nucleotides, the CDR3 is TGTGACAGCAGCTTGGGGGGGAAGGGGCCGAACACCGGGGAGCTGTTTTTT.